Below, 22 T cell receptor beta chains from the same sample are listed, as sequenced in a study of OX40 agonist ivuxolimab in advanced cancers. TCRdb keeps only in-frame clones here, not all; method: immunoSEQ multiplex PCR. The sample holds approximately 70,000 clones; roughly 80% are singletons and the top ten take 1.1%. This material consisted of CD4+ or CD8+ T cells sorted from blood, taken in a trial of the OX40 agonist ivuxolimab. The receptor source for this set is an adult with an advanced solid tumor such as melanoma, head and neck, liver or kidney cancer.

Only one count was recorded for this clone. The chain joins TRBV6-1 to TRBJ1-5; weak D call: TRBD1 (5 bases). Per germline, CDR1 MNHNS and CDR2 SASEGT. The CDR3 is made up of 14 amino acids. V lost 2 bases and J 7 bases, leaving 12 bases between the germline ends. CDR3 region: CASSEREGRQPQHF. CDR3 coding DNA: TGTGCCAGCAGTGAACGGGAGGGACGGCAGCCCCAGCATTTT.

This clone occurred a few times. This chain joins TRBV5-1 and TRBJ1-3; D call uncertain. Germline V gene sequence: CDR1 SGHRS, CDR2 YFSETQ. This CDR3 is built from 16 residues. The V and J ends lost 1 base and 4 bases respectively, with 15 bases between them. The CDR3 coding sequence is TGCGCCAGCAGCTTGAGTGGGGAAGGGATCGGAAACACCATATATTTT. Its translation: CASSLSGEGIGNTIYF.

The CDR3 loop is CASSVQGASNTEAFF. For the CDR3, the DNA is TGTGCCAGCAGTGTACAGGGGGCTTCAAACACTGAAGCTTTCTTT. This chain joins TRBV6-1 and TRBJ1-1, with 9 bases that match TRBD1. Per germline, CDR1 MNHNS and CDR2 SASEGT. J gave up 2 bases and V 4 bases, and 5 bases lay outside the gene matches. The CDR3 is made up of 15 amino acids.

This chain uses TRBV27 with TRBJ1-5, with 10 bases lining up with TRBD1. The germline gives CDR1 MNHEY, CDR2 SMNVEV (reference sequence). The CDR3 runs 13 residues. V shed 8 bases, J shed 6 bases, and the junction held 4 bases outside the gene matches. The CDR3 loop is CASGWTGGQPQHF. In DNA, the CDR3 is TGTGCCAGCGGATGGACAGGGGGTCAGCCCCAGCATTTT.

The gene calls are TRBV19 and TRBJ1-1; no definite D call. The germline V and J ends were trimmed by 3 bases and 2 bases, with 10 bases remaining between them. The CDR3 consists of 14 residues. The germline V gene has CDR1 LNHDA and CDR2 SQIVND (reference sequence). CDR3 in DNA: TGTGCCAGTAGTATTGGGATGAGTAACACTGAAGCTTTCTTT. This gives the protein CASSIGMSNTEAFF.

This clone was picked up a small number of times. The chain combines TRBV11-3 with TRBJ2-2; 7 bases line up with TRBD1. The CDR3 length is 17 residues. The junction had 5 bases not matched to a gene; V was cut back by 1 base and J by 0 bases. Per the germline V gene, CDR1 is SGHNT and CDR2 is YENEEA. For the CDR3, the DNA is TGTGCCAGCAGCTTAGCTTGGGGACAGCCGAACACCGGGGAGCTGTTTTTT. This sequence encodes CASSLAWGQPNTGELFF.

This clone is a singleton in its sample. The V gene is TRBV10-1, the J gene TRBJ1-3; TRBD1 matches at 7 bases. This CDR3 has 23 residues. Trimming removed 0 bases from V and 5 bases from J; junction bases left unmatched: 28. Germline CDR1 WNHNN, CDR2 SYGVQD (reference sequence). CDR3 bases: TGCGCCAGCAGTGAGTCGATGCACAGAGCGGAGCCAGTCGGACAGGCGAAAAGAAACACCATATATTTT. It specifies CASSESMHRAEPVGQAKRNTIYF.

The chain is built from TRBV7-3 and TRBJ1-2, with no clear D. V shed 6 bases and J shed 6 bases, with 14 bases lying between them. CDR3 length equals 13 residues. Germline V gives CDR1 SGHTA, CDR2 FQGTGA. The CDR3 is CASSQNMWNGYTF. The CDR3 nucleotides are TGTGCCAGCAGTCAAAATATGTGGAATGGCTACACCTTC.

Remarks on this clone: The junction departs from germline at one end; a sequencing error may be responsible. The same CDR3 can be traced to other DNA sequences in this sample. The CDR3 loop is CSVDAGAGTEAFF. CDR3 coding DNA: TGCAGCGTTGACGCGGGAGCTGGGACTGAGGCTTTCTTT. This sequence joins TRBV29-1 and TRBJ1-1; D is possibly TRBD1 (5 bases). Germline V gene data show CDR1 as SQVTM and CDR2 as ANQGSEA. The CDR3 extends over 13 amino acids.

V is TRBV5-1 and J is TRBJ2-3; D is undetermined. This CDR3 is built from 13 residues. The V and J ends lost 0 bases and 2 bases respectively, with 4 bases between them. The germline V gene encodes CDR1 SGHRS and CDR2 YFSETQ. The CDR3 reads CASSLVITDTQYF. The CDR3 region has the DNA TGCGCCAGCAGCTTGGTTATCACAGATACGCAGTATTTT.

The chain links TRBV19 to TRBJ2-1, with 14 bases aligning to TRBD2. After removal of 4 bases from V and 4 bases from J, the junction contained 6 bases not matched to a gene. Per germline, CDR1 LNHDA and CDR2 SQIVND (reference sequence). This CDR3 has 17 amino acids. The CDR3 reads CASSKGLAGEAYNEQFF. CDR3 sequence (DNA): TGTGCCAGTAGTAAGGGACTAGCGGGAGAAGCTTACAATGAGCAGTTCTTC.

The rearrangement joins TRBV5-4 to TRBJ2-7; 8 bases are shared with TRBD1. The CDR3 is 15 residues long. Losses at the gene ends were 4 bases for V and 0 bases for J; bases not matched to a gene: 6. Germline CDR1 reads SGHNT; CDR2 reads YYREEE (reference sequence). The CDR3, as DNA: TGTGCCAGCAGCCCGGGGACAGGATCCTCCTACGAGCAGTACTTC. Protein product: CASSPGTGSSYEQYF.

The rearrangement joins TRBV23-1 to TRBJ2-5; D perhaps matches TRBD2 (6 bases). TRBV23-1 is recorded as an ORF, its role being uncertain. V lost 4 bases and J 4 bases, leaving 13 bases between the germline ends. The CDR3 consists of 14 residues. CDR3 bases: TGCGCCAGCAGTCCGTCGGGGGTAGGAGAGACCCAGTACTTC. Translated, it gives CASSPSGVGETQYF.

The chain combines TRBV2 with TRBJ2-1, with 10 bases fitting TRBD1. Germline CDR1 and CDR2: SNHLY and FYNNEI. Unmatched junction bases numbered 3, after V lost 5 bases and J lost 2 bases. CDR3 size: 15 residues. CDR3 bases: TGTGCCAGCAGTCGGGACAGGGGTCCCTACAATGAGCAGTTCTTC. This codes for CASSRDRGPYNEQFF.

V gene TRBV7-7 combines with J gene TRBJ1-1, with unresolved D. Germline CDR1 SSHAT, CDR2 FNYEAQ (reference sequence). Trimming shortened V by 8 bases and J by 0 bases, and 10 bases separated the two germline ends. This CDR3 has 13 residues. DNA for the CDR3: TGTGCCAGCGGAAAAACAGTGAACACTGAAGCTTTCTTT. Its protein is CASGKTVNTEAFF.

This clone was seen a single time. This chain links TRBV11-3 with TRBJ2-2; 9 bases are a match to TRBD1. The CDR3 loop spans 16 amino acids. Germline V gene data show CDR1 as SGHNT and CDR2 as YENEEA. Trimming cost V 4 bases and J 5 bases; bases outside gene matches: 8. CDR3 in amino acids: CASSSYTGGWTGELFF. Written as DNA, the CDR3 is TGTGCCAGCAGCTCCTATACAGGGGGCTGGACCGGGGAGCTGTTTTTT.

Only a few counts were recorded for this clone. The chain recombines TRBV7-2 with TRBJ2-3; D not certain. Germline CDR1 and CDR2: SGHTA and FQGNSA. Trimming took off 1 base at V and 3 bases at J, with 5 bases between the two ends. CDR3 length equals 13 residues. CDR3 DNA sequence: TGTGCCAGCAGCTTAGACAGAACAGATACGCAGTATTTT. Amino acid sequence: CASSLDRTDTQYF.

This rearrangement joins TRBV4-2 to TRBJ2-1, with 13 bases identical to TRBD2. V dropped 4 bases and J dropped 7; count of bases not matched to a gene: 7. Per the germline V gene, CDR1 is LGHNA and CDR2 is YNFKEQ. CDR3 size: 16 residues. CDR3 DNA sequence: TGTGCCAGCAGCCGAGTACTAGCGGGGGGGCAAAATGAGCAGTTCTTC. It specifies CASSRVLAGGQNEQFF.

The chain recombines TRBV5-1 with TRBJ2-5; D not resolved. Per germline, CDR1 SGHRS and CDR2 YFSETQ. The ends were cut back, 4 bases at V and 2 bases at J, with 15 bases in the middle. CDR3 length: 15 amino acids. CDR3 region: CASSRLRPPQETQYF. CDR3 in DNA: TGCGCCAGCAGCCGACTCCGACCCCCACAAGAGACCCAGTACTTC.

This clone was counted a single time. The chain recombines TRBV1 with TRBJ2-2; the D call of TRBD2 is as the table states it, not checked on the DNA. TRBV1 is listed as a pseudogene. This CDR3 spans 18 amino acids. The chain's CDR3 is CTSSQDTSGGANTGELFF. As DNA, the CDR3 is TGCACCAGCAGCCAAGATACTAGCGGGGGGGCAAACACCGGGGAGCTGTTTTTT.

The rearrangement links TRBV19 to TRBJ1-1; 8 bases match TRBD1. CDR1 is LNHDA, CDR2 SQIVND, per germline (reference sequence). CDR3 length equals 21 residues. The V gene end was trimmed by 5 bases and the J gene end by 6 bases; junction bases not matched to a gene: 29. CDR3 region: CASSPRGIPGTGNRRDSEAFF. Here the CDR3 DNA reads TGTGCCAGTAGTCCTAGGGGAATTCCCGGGACAGGTAACCGCAGGGACTCTGAAGCTTTCTTT.

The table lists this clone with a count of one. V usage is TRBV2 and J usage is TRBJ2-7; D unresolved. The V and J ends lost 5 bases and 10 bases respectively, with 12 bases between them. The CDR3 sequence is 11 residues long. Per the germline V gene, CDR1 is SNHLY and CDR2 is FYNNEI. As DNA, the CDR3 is TGTGCCAGCAGTCGTGAGGACCTACAGTACTTC. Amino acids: CASSREDLQYF.